One T cell receptor (beta chain) is described in this entry. The antigen is unknown. These data are taken from a study of cytomegalovirus exposure and HLA in healthy donors. TCRdb's table, derived via immunoSEQ multiplex PCR, lists solely in-frame clones and lacks some. The sample lists more than 95,000 clones, approximately 86% occurring once. Study-level results: High specificity and sensitivity for cytomegalovirus status were reported for the classifier. The study designated about 160 TCR beta chains cytomegalovirus-associated.

The V gene end was trimmed by 1 base and the J gene end by 10 bases; junction bases not matched to a gene: 6. Germline lookup yields CDR1 SGHVS and CDR2 FQNEAQ. The CDR3 is 15 residues long. This receptor was taken from a woman between 18 and 29 years old in good health and CMV-seropositive. Input material: PBMCs. The genes are TRBV7-8 and TRBJ1-6, with 8 bases lining up with TRBD1. This CDR3 is CASSLGTGRASPLHF. CDR3 sequence (DNA): TGTGCCAGCAGCTTAGGGACAGGGAGGGCATCACCCCTCCACTTT.